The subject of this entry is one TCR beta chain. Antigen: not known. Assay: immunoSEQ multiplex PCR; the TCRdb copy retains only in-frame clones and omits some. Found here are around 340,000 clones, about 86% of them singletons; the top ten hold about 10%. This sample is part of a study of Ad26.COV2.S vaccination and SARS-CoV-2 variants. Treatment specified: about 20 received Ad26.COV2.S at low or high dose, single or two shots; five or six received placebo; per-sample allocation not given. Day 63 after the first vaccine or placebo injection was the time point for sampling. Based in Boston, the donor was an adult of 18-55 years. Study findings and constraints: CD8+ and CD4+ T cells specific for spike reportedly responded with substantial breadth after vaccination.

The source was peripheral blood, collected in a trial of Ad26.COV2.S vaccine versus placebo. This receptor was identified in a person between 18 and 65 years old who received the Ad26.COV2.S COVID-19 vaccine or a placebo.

The CDR3 bases are TGTGCCAGCAGTGAAGTAGGGAACACCGGGGAGCTGTTTTTT. Its protein is CASSEVGNTGELFF. V and J are TRBV2 and TRBJ2-2; D remains ambiguous. V was cut by 1 base and J by 1 base, with 4 bases left in between. Germline CDR1 is SNHLY and CDR2 is FYNNEI. CDR3 length: 14 amino acids.